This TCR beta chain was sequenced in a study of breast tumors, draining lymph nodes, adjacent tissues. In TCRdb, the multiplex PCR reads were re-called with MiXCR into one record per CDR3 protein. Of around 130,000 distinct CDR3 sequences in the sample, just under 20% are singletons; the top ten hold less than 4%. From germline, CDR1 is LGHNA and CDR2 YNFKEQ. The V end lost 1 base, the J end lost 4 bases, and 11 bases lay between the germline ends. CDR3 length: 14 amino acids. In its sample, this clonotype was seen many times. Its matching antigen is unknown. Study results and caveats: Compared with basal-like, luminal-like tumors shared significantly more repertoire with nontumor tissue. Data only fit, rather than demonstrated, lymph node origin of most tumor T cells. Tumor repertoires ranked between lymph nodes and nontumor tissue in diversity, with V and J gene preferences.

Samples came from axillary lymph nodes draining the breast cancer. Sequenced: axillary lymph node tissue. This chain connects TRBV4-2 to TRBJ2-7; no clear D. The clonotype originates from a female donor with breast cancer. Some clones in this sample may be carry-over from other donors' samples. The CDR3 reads CASSQGGFLYEQYF. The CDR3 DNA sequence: TGTGCCAGCAGCCAAGGAGGATTCCTTTACGAGCAGTACTTC.